This T cell receptor beta chain was observed in a study of vaccination effects on CD4 cells after COVID-19. On the study more broadly: Two doses of BNT162b2 or mRNA-1273 vaccine were administered to participants. Study outcomes and limitations: Marked clonal contraction of infection- and vaccine-induced clones was seen late after vaccination.

Viral peptide pools were used in the ViraFEST assay to expand antigen-specific CD4+ T cells, and sequencing came afterward. Culturing for more than 9 days preceded CD4+ T cell isolation. A half-medium replacement with IL-2 medium was carried out on days 3 and 7. This CDR3 is 16 amino acids long. The V and J ends lost 5 bases and 0 bases, in that order; junction bases with no gene match: 6. CDR1 is SGHTA and CDR2 is FQGNSA in the germline V gene. Clones were read by immunoSEQ multiplex PCR, and TCRdb kept only the in-frame ones, dropping some. The table includes 30,000 or so clones, about 66% detected once. Of note for this clone: Its antigen is undetermined.

Sequencing used CD4+ T cells from PBMCs cultured with HCoV-229E spike peptides, obtained before COVID-19 vaccination. The receptor comes from a human donor who received a COVID-19 vaccine. The rearrangement links TRBV7-2 to TRBJ2-2, with 7 bases lining up with TRBD1. The CDR3 sequence: CASSPKTGSNTGELFF. The DNA of the CDR3 is TGTGCCAGCAGCCCTAAGACAGGGTCGAACACCGGGGAGCTGTTTTTT.